What follows are 18 T cell receptor beta chains derived from one specimen sequenced in a study of response to subunit inactivated influenza vaccine (dated by TCRdb to about 2018). The library was made by RT-PCR. For sequencing, an Illumina HiSeq 2500 was employed. The public sequencing data were trimmed at Q25 with fastp and processed into clonotypes with MiXCR by TCRdb, which kept only in-frame beta chains. Here each entry gathers all rows of one CDR3 protein and keeps the most common genes and DNA. The sample yields 590,000 or so distinct CDR3 sequences; around 13% were counted once. 7.5% to 8% of the sample comes from the top ten. The sequencing here drew on PBMCs from blood, taken around 15 days before vaccination. These TCRs come from a man in his fifties or sixties who received an inactivated influenza vaccine. Donor details come from another sample of the same person, matched by shared clones.

The V call is TRBV15, the J call TRBJ2-5; a weak D match, TRBD1 (5 bases). The CDR3 totals 14 residues. Deletions cut 0 bases from V and 4 bases from J, with 9 bases between. Germline assignment: CDR1 LNHNV and CDR2 YYDKDF (reference sequence). CDR3 sequence: CATSRDRVGETQYF. The CDR3 nucleotides are TGTGCCACCAGCAGAGACAGGGTGGGAGAGACCCAGTACTTC.

The rearrangement uses TRBV7-9 and TRBJ2-7; D not resolved. Trimming left V 5 bases short and J 6 bases short, with 14 bases between. Per germline, CDR1 SEHNR and CDR2 FQNEAQ (reference sequence). The CDR3 contains 13 residues. The CDR3 here is CASSVLDFSEQYF. The DNA for the CDR3 is TGTGCCAGCAGCGTCCTAGATTTCTCCGAGCAGTACTTC.

CDR3 loop: CSGVAANTGELFF. In DNA form, the CDR3 reads TGCAGCGGGGTTGCAGCGAACACCGGGGAGCTGTTTTTT. This sequence joins TRBV29-1 and TRBJ2-2; no reliable D call. V was cut by 7 bases and J by 0 bases, with 9 bases left in between. In germline, CDR1 is SQVTM, CDR2 ANQGSEA. This CDR3 spans 13 amino acids.

This clonotype has only a few counts. The gene calls are TRBV12-3 or TRBV12-4 and TRBJ2-2; 9 bases align to TRBD2. V lost 6 bases and J lost 5; bases outside the gene matches: 4. This CDR3 comprises 14 residues. CDR3 sequence: CASRLAGRTGELFF. The CDR3 DNA reads TGTGCCAGCAGGCTAGCGGGAAGGACCGGGGAGCTGTTTTTT.

A few counts support this clonotype. V and J are TRBV27 and TRBJ2-7, with 8 bases that match TRBD1. Trimming removed 6 bases from V and 3 bases from J; junction bases left unmatched: 13. Germline loops: CDR1 MNHEY, CDR2 SMNVEV (reference sequence). The length of the CDR3 is 16 residues. For the CDR3, the DNA is TGTGCCAGCAGCAGAAGAAGGGACAGGAGACTCTACGAGCAGTACTTC. This sequence encodes CASSRRRDRRLYEQYF.

This clonotype was seen a few times. The chain couples TRBV29-1 to TRBJ1-1; D ambiguous. The V and J ends lost 4 bases and 1 base respectively, with 10 bases between them. CDR1 and CDR2 from the germline V gene are SQVTM and ANQGSEA. This CDR3 has 13 amino acids. CDR3 sequence reads: CSVVEQTNTEAFF. CDR3 sequence (DNA): TGCAGCGTTGTGGAACAAACGAACACTGAAGCTTTCTTT. The full variable domain, rest sourced from reference TRBV29-1 and TRBJ1-1, is SAVISQKPSRDICQRGTSLTIQCQVDSQVTMMFWYRQQPGQSLTLIATANQGSEATYESGFVIDKFPISRPNLTFSTLTVSNMSPEDSSIYLCSVVEQTNTEAFFGQGTRLTVV.

The rearrangement joins TRBV20-1 to TRBJ2-7; D perhaps matches TRBD1 (5 bases). V shed 6 bases and J shed 3 bases, with 12 bases lying between them. CDR1 is DFQATT, CDR2 SNEGSKA, per germline (reference sequence). The CDR3 has 12 amino acids. The CDR3 nucleotides are TGCAGTGCGCGGACATTTTTCTACGAGCAGTACTTC. Translating it yields CSARTFFYEQYF.

This clonotype was detected a few times. The chain links TRBV29-1 to TRBJ2-1; a possible D gene is TRBD2 (6 bases). V was cut by 6 bases and J by 8 bases, with 17 bases left in between. The CDR3 sequence is 13 residues long. The germline gives CDR1 SQVTM, CDR2 ANQGSEA. CDR3 loop: CSVERFTSYEQFF. The CDR3 coding sequence is TGCAGCGTCGAGAGGTTTACTAGCTATGAGCAGTTCTTC.

This clonotype was detected only a few times. Relative to the germline gene, one junction end is altered; a read error may explain this. The gene calls are TRBV3-1 and TRBJ2-7; 7 bases are a match to TRBD2. The CDR3 contains 14 residues. Germline V gene data show CDR1 as LGHDT and CDR2 as YNNKEL (reference sequence). The CDR3, as DNA: TGTGACAGCAGCCATCCCGGGGGGAAGAGCGAGCAGTACTTC. Its translation is CDSSHPGGKSEQYF.

The rearrangement links TRBV7-9 to TRBJ1-1, with D maybe TRBD1 (5 bases). From germline, CDR1 is SEHNR and CDR2 FQNEAQ (reference sequence). CDR3 size: 12 residues. The ends were cut back, 1 base at V and 10 bases at J, with 10 bases in the middle. CDR3 in amino acids: CASSLDLGGAFF. In nucleotides, the CDR3 is TGTGCCAGCAGCTTAGATCTGGGGGGAGCTTTCTTT.

This clonotype was observed a handful of times. The chain carries TRBV12-3 or TRBV12-4 and TRBJ2-3; D possibly corresponds to TRBD2 (6 bases). The CDR3 is made up of 14 amino acids. Trimming took off 4 bases at V and 11 bases at J, with 19 bases between the two ends. The CDR3 here is CASSWGDSAQVQYF. The DNA of the CDR3 is TGTGCCAGCAGTTGGGGGGACTCGGCGCAAGTGCAGTATTTT.

This clonotype appeared a few times. V and J are TRBV11-2 and TRBJ1-6, with 8 bases matching TRBD1. The trim removed 5 bases at V and 9 bases at J, leaving 6 bases unmatched. CDR1 and CDR2 from the germline V gene are SGHAT and FQNNGV. The CDR3 sequence is 14 residues long. Here the CDR3 DNA reads TGTGCCAGCAGCCATGGACAGGGTTTTTCACCCCTCCACTTT. It translates to CASSHGQGFSPLHF.

A word on this clonotype: A single base separates this from a much larger clone, so it may be a read error. This chain uses TRBV20-1 with TRBJ2-3; D may be TRBD2 (6 bases). Germline V lookup: CDR1 DFQATT, CDR2 SNEGSKA (reference sequence). V was shortened by 5 bases and J by 1 base, with 10 bases between the two germline ends. The CDR3 loop spans 13 amino acids. CDR3 sequence: CSARDFRTDTQYF. The CDR3 nucleotides read TGCAGTGCTCGGGACTTCCGCACAGATACGCAGTATTTT.

The V and J genes are TRBV4-2 and TRBJ1-2; D gene ambiguous. V was trimmed by 0 bases and J by 0 bases, leaving 8 bases between them. This CDR3 region has 15 residues. Germline V gene sequence: CDR1 LGHNA, CDR2 YNFKEQ. CDR3 sequence (DNA): TGTGCCAGCAGCCAAGATGTAGAGGCTAACTATGGCTACACCTTC. This translates into CASSQDVEANYGYTF.

The CDR3: CASSFLSGAHTDTQYF. The CDR3 nucleotides are TGTGCCAGCAGTTTCCTTAGCGGGGCCCACACAGATACGCAGTATTTT. The rearrangement links TRBV27 to TRBJ2-3, with 8 positions matching TRBD2. There are 16 residues in the CDR3. Trimming at V came to 3 bases and at J to 2 bases, leaving 7 bases not matched to a gene. Germline V gene data show CDR1 as MNHEY and CDR2 as SMNVEV (reference sequence).

A few counts support this clonotype. This chain uses TRBV4-3 with TRBJ2-3; TRBD2 aligns across 7 bases. V shed 0 bases, J shed 3 bases, and the junction held 15 bases outside the gene matches. The CDR3 is 19 residues long. Germline assignment: CDR1 LGHNA and CDR2 YSLEER. CDR3 in amino acids: CASSQETTIGGGPTDTQYF. The CDR3 DNA sequence: TGCGCCAGCAGCCAAGAAACCACCATCGGGGGAGGGCCGACAGATACGCAGTATTTT.

The chain uses TRBV12-3 or TRBV12-4 and TRBJ1-2; 7 bases line up with TRBD1. V lost 6 bases and J lost 8; bases outside the gene matches: 9. This CDR3 contains 13 residues. The CDR3 protein is CASRSPGQEGYTF. CDR3 bases: TGTGCCAGCAGAAGCCCCGGACAGGAAGGCTACACCTTC.

This clonotype was seen only a few times. V gene TRBV6-5 combines with J gene TRBJ2-1; TRBD2 matches at 8 bases. In germline, CDR1 is MNHEY, CDR2 SVGAGI. V trimming: 3 bases; J trimming: 5 bases; junction bases outside the gene matches: 6. The CDR3 covers 15 residues. The CDR3 loop reads CASSYLAGGNNEQFF. The DNA of the CDR3 is TGTGCCAGCAGTTATTTGGCGGGAGGAAACAATGAGCAGTTCTTC.